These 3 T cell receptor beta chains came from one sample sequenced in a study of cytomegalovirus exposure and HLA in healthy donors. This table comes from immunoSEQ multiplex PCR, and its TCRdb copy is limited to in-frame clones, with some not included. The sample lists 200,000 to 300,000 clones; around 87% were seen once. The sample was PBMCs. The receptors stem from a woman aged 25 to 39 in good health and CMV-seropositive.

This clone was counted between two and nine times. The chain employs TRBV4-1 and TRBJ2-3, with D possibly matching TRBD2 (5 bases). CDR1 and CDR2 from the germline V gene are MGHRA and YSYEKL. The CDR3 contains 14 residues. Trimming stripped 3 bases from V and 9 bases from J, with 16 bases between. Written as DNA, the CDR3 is TGCGCCAGCAGCCATGATGGACTCCCTATAACGCAGTATTTT. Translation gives CASSHDGLPITQYF.

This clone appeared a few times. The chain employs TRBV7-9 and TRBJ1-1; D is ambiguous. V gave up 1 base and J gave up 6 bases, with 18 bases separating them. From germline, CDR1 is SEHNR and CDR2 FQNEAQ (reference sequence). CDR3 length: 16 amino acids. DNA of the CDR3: TGTGCCAGCAGCTTAGGCTTTACAGTTGGCCACCCTGAAGCTTTCTTT. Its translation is CASSLGFTVGHPEAFF.

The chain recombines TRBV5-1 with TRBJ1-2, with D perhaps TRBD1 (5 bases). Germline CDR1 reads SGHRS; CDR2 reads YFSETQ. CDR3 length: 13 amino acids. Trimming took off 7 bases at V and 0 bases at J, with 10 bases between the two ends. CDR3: CASGTDANYGYTF. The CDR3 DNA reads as TGCGCCAGCGGGACTGATGCTAACTATGGCTACACCTTC.